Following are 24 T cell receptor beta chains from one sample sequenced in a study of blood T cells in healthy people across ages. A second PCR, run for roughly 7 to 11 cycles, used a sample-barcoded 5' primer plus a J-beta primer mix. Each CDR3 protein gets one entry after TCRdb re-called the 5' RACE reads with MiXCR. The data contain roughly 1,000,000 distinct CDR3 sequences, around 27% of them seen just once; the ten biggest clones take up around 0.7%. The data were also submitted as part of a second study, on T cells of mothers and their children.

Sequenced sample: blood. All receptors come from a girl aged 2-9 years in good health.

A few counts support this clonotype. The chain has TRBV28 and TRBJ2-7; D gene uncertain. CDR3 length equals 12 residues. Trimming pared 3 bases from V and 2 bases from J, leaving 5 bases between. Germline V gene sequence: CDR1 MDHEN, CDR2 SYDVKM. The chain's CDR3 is CASSFPTYEQYF. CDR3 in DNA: TGTGCCAGCAGTTTTCCGACCTACGAGCAGTACTTC.

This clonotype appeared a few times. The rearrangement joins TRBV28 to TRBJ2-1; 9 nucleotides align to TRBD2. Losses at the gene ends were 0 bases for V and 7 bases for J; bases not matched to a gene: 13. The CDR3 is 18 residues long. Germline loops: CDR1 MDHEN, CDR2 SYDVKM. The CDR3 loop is CASSLCGEVAGVANEQFF. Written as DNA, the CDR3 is TGTGCCAGCAGTTTATGTGGTGAGGTAGCGGGAGTAGCAAATGAGCAGTTCTTC. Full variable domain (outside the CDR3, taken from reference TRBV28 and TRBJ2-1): DVKVTQSSRYLVKRTGEKVFLECVQDMDHENMFWYRQDPGLGLRLIYFSYDVKMKEKGDIPEGYSVSREKKERFSLILESASTNQTSMYLCASSLCGEVAGVANEQFFGPGTRLTVL.

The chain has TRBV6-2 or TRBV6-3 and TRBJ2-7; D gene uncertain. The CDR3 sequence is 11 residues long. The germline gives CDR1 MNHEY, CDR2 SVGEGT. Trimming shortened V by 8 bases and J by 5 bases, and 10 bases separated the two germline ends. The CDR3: CASAFLDEQYF. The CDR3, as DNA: TGTGCCAGCGCCTTTCTCGACGAGCAGTACTTC.

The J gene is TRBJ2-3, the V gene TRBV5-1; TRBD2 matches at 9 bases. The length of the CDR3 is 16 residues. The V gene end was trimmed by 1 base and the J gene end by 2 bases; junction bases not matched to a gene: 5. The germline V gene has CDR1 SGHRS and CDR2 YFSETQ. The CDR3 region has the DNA TGCGCCAGCAGCTTGTATTGGACTAGCGACACAGATACGCAGTATTTT. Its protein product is CASSLYWTSDTDTQYF.

CDR3 sequence (DNA): TGCAGTGCTAGAGATGGAGCGAGGAGCTCCTACAATGAGCAGTTCTTC. Translation gives CSARDGARSSYNEQFF. This sequence joins TRBV20-1 and TRBJ2-1; D not certain. The germline V gene has CDR1 DFQATT and CDR2 SNEGSKA (reference sequence). Trimming left V 0 bases short and J 0 bases short, with 12 bases between. The CDR3 extends over 16 amino acids.

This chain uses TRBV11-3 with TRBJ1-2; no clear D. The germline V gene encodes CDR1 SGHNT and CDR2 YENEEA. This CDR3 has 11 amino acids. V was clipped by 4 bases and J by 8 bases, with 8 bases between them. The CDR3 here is CASSYLGGYTF. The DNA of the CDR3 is TGTGCCAGCAGCTACCTAGGGGGCTACACCTTC.

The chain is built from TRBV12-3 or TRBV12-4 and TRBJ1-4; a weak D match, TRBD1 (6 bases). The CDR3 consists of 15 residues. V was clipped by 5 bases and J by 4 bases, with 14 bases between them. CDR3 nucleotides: TGTGCCAGCAGTGGACAGCCCGACAGTAATGAAAAACTGTTTTTT. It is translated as CASSGQPDSNEKLFF.

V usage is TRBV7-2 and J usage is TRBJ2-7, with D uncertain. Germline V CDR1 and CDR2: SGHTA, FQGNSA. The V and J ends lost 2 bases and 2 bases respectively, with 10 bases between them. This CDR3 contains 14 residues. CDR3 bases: TGTGCCAGCAGCTTACATCCCCCTCCCTACGAGCAGTACTTC. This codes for CASSLHPPPYEQYF.

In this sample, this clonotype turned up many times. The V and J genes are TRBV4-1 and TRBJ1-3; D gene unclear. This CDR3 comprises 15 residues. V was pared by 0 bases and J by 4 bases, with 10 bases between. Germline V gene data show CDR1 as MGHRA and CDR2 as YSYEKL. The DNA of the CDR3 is TGCGCCAGCAGCCAAGATTTGGGAATAGGAAACACCATATATTTT. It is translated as CASSQDLGIGNTIYF.

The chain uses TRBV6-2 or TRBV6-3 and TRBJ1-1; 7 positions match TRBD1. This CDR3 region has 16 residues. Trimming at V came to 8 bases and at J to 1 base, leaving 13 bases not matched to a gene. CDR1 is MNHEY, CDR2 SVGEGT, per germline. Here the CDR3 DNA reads TGTGCCAGCGGAGTAAGTGTCACAGGGGCGAACACTGAAGCTTTCTTT. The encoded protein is CASGVSVTGANTEAFF.

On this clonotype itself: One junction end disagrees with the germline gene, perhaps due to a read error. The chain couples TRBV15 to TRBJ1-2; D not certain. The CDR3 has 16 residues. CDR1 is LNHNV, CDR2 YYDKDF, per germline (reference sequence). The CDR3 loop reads CATGRDLRGEGGGYTF. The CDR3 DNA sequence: TGTGCCACCGGCAGAGATTTGCGGGGAGAGGGCGGAGGCTACACCTTC.

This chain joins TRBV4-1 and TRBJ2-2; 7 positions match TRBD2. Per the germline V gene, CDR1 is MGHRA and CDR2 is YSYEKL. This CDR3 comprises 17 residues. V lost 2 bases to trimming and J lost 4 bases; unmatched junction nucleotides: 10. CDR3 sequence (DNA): TGCGCCAGCAGCCAATTCCTCGGCGGGAGTACCACCGGGGAGCTGTTTTTT. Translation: CASSQFLGGSTTGELFF.

The CDR3 DNA sequence: TGCAGTGCCCCTTCTCGGATCTTTGCGTACGAGCAGTACTTC. Its protein is CSAPSRIFAYEQYF. The genes are TRBV20-1 and TRBJ2-7; no clear D gene. Deletions cut 6 bases from V and 4 bases from J, with 19 bases between. Looked up from germline, CDR1 is DFQATT and CDR2 is SNEGSKA (reference sequence). The CDR3 extends over 14 amino acids.

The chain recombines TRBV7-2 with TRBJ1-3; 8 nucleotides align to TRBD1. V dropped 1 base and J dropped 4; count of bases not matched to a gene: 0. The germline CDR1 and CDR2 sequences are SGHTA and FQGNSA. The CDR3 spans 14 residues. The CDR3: CASSLGQGGNTIYF. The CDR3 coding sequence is TGTGCCAGCAGCTTAGGACAGGGGGGAAACACCATATATTTT.

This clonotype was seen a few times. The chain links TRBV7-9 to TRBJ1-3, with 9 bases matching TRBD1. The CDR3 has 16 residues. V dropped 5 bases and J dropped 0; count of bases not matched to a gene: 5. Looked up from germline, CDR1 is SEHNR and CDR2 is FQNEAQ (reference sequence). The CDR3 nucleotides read TGTGCCAGCAGCCAAACACAGGGGGCCTCTGGAAACACCATATATTTT. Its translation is CASSQTQGASGNTIYF.

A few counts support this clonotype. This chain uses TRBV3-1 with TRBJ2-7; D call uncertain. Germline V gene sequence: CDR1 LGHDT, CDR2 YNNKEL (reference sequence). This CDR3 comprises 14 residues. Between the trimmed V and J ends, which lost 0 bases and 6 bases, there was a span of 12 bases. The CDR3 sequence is CASSQDNTEGEQYF. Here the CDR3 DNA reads TGTGCCAGCAGCCAAGACAATACCGAAGGCGAGCAGTACTTC.

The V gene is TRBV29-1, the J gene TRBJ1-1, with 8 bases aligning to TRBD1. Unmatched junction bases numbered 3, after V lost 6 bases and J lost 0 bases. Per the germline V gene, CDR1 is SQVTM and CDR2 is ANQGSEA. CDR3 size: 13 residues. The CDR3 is CSVDRVMNTEAFF. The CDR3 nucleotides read TGCAGCGTGGACAGGGTTATGAACACTGAAGCTTTCTTT.

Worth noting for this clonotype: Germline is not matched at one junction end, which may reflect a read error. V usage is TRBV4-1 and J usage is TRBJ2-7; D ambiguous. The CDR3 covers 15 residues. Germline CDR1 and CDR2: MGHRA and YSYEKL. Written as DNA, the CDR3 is TGCGCCAACAGCCAAGTCTTACGACCAGTCTACGAGCAGTACTTC. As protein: CANSQVLRPVYEQYF.

The CDR3 loop is CASTQETGAKNIQYF. DNA for the CDR3: TGTGCCAGCACCCAAGAGACGGGGGCGAAAAACATTCAGTACTTC. The gene calls are TRBV2 and TRBJ2-4, with D perhaps given as TRBD1 or TRBD2 (6 bases each). Germline V gives CDR1 SNHLY, CDR2 FYNNEI. There are 15 residues in the CDR3. Trimming pared 7 bases from V and 4 bases from J, leaving 17 bases between.

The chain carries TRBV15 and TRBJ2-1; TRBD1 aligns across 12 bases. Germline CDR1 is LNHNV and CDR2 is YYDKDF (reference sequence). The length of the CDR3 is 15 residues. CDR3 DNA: TGTGCTACTAGCGACGGGACAGGGGGCGGGTATGAGCAGTTCTTC. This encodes CATSDGTGGGYEQFF.

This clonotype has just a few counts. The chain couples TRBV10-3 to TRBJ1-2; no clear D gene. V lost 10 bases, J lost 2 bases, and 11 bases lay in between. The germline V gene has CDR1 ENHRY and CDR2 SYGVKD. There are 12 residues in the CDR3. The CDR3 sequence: CATSVDNYGYTF. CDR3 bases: TGTGCCACGTCCGTGGACAACTATGGCTACACCTTC.

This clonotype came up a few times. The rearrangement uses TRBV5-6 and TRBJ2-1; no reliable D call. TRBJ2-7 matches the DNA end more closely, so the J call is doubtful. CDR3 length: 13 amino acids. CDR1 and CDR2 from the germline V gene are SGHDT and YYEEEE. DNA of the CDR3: TGTGCCAGCGGCAAGGGTGCTGTCTACGAGCAGTACTTC. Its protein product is CASGKGAVYEQYF.

CDR3 bases: TGTGCCAGCAGCCCCGGGGCAGGGGGCGGGCAAAGAGCCTACGAGCAGTACTTC. Its protein product is CASSPGAGGGQRAYEQYF. The V gene is TRBV7-8, the J gene TRBJ2-5; 8 nucleotides match TRBD1. The J call is in doubt because the DNA end fits TRBJ2-7 better. Germline V gene data show CDR1 as SGHVS and CDR2 as FQNEAQ. This CDR3 comprises 18 residues.

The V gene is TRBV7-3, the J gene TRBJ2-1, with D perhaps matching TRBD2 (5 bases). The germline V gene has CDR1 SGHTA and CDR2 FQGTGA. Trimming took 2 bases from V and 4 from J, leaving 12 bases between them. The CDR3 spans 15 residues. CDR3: CASSLELVSYNEQFF. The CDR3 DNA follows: TGTGCCAGCAGCTTAGAACTAGTTAGTTACAATGAGCAGTTCTTC. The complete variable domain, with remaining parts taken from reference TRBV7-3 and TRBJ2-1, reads GAGVSQTPSNKVTEKGKYVELRCDPISGHTALYWYRQSLGQGPEFLIYFQGTGAADDSGLPNDRFFAVRPEGSVSTLKIQRTERGDSAVYLCASSLELVSYNEQFFGPGTRLTVL.